The 30 T cell receptor beta chains below all came from one sample that was sequenced in a study of CD8 T cells in Susac syndrome. Random hexamers primed reverse transcription of about 0.45 to 1 ug RNA. One entry per CDR3 protein results from TCRdb running MiXCR on the immunoSEQ multiplex PCR reads. The data hold some 77,000 distinct CDR3 sequences, with 93% observed a single time. Input material: CD4+ T cells from PBMCs. The receptors here all came from a human donor with Susac syndrome.

V usage is TRBV4-2 and J usage is TRBJ2-5; D not certain. With 2 bases removed from V and 1 base from J, the gap between germline ends came to 11 bases. There are 15 residues in the CDR3. Germline V gives CDR1 LGHNA, CDR2 YNFKEQ. Here the CDR3 reads CASSQRKSIQETQYF. CDR3 sequence (DNA): TGTGCCAGCAGCCAACGTAAAAGTATCCAAGAGACCCAGTACTTC.

The rearrangement links TRBV3-1 to TRBJ2-2; 10 bases match TRBD2. Germline loops: CDR1 LGHDT, CDR2 YNNKEL (reference sequence). The CDR3 runs 17 residues. V trimming: 4 bases; J trimming: 1 base; junction bases outside the gene matches: 6. The CDR3 DNA reads as TGTGCCAGCAGCCGATATTCTAGCGGGGGGAACACCGGGGAGCTGTTTTTT. This gives the protein CASSRYSSGGNTGELFF. Variable domain in full (rest from reference TRBV3-1 and TRBJ2-2): DTAVSQTPKYLVTQMGNDKSIKCEQNLGHDTMYWYKQDSKKFLKIMFSYNNKELIINETVPNRFSPKSPDKAHLNLHINSLELGDSAVYFCASSRYSSGGNTGELFFGEGSRLTVL.

The chain has TRBV5-6 and TRBJ2-7; TRBD2 is a possible D gene (6 bases). The V end lost 0 bases, the J end lost 1 base, and 8 bases lay between the germline ends. Germline V lookup: CDR1 SGHDT, CDR2 YYEEEE. There are 14 residues in the CDR3. CDR3 protein: CASSLGGRSYEQYF. In DNA, the CDR3 is TGTGCCAGCAGCTTGGGAGGGAGGTCCTACGAGCAGTACTTC.

Only one count was recorded for this clonotype. The rearrangement uses TRBV28 and TRBJ1-5; D unresolved. Trimming pared 11 bases from V and 1 base from J, leaving 9 bases between. The germline CDR1 and CDR2 sequences are MDHEN and SYDVKM. The CDR3 extends over 12 amino acids. The CDR3 reads CADGSSNQPQHF. Here the CDR3 DNA reads TGTGCCGATGGAAGCAGCAATCAGCCCCAGCATTTT.

V is TRBV6-1 and J is TRBJ1-5; 10 bases match TRBD1. V trimming: 5 bases; J trimming: 6 bases; junction bases outside the gene matches: 10. The germline CDR1 and CDR2 sequences are MNHNS and SASEGT. The CDR3 is 16 amino acids. The DNA of the CDR3 is TGTGCCAGCAGTCCCCGGGACAGGGGACCGGGTCAGCCCCAGCATTTT. Amino acid sequence: CASSPRDRGPGQPQHF.

V and J are TRBV18 and TRBJ1-5, with D unresolved. The V gene's germline CDR1 is KGHSH and CDR2 LQKENI. CDR3 size: 14 residues. V lost 4 bases and J 0 bases, leaving 7 bases between the germline ends. CDR3 protein: CASSLQDSNQPQHF. The CDR3 DNA is TGTGCCAGCTCACTACAAGATAGCAATCAGCCCCAGCATTTT.

This clonotype was seen a handful of times. This chain uses TRBV5-6 with TRBJ1-5, with D hard to call. Germline CDR1 SGHDT, CDR2 YYEEEE. V lost 0 bases to trimming and J lost 4 bases, with 8 bases between them. The CDR3 is 14 amino acids. The CDR3 loop is CASSLGLGNQPQHF. The CDR3 nucleotides read TGTGCCAGCAGCTTGGGCCTAGGTAATCAGCCCCAGCATTTT.

This chain's CDR3 is CATRRGAPYQETQYF. The CDR3 DNA sequence: TGTGCCACTAGGCGGGGGGCTCCGTACCAAGAGACCCAGTACTTC. The chain carries TRBV19 and TRBJ2-5; TRBD2 matches 8 bases. The CDR3 sequence is 15 residues long. V lost 10 bases to trimming and J lost 0 bases; unmatched junction nucleotides: 10. The germline V gene encodes CDR1 LNHDA and CDR2 SQIVND (reference sequence).

V usage is TRBV30 and J usage is TRBJ2-7; 8 bases map to TRBD1. Unmatched junction bases numbered 8, after V lost 3 bases and J lost 7 bases. The CDR3 covers 13 residues. Per germline, CDR1 GTSNPN and CDR2 SVGIG (reference sequence). As DNA, the CDR3 is TGTGCCTGGAGCGGACAGGGATATGGGGAGCAGTACTTC. Its translation is CAWSGQGYGEQYF.

V is TRBV25-1 and J is TRBJ1-1; 11 bases line up with TRBD1. The junction had 5 bases not matched to a gene; V was cut back by 4 bases and J by 4 bases. CDR3 length: 15 residues. Per germline, CDR1 MGHDK and CDR2 SYGVNS. The CDR3 here is CASSGPGTGGTEAFF. CDR3 sequence (DNA): TGTGCCAGCAGTGGCCCCGGGACAGGGGGCACTGAAGCTTTCTTT.

The chain recombines TRBV3-1 with TRBJ1-4, with D unclear. Germline CDR1 reads LGHDT; CDR2 reads YNNKEL (reference sequence). Trimming removed 4 bases from V and 0 bases from J, with 12 bases in between. CDR3 size: 16 residues. CDR3 coding DNA: TGTGCCAGCAGCCCGCACCGGGGAACAACTAATGAAAAACTGTTTTTT. It encodes CASSPHRGTTNEKLFF.

The chain is built from TRBV6-2 or TRBV6-3 and TRBJ1-2; 9 bases align to TRBD1. J lost 2 bases, V lost 5 bases, and 6 bases had no gene match. Per germline, CDR1 MNHEY and CDR2 SVGEGT. This CDR3 contains 15 residues. The CDR3 reads CASSTIGTGNYGYTF. The CDR3 nucleotides are TGTGCCAGCAGTACCATCGGGACAGGGAACTATGGCTACACCTTC.

The chain recombines TRBV29-1 with TRBJ1-4; D is ambiguous. CDR1 SQVTM and CDR2 ANQGSEA come from the germline V gene. V was clipped by 4 bases and J by 6 bases, with 12 bases between them. The CDR3 extends over 13 amino acids. This CDR3 is CSVGLTVDEKLFF. The DNA for the CDR3 is TGCAGCGTTGGACTTACAGTCGATGAAAAACTGTTTTTT.

The chain links TRBV9 to TRBJ2-1; maybe TRBD2 (6 bases). Trimming removed 3 bases from V and 0 bases from J, with 19 bases in between. This CDR3 has 18 amino acids. CDR1 and CDR2 from the germline V gene are SGDLS and YYNGEE. The CDR3 reads CASSDPLKRGSSYNEQFF. CDR3 DNA sequence: TGTGCCAGCAGCGACCCATTAAAACGGGGGAGCTCCTACAATGAGCAGTTCTTC.

V and J are TRBV30 and TRBJ1-2; no firm D call. The ends were cut back, 4 bases at V and 6 bases at J, with 21 bases in the middle. The CDR3 has 15 residues. In germline, CDR1 is GTSNPN, CDR2 SVGIG (reference sequence). In nucleotides, the CDR3 is TGTGCCTGGACCTCGCCCCGGCAGACCCTAAATGGCTACACCTTC. Translation gives CAWTSPRQTLNGYTF.

This chain uses TRBV5-1 with TRBJ2-7, with a tentative D call TRBD2 (6 bases). The CDR3 runs to 14 residues. Germline V gene lookup returns CDR1 SGHRS and CDR2 YFSETQ. Deletions cut 0 bases from V and 5 bases from J, with 12 bases between. CDR3 sequence: CASSLVGEDNEQYF. Written as DNA, the CDR3 is TGCGCCAGCAGCTTGGTAGGGGAGGACAACGAGCAGTACTTC.

The J gene is TRBJ2-1, the V gene TRBV28; 8 bases map to TRBD1. Trimming removed 3 bases from V and 3 bases from J; junction bases left unmatched: 1. The germline CDR1 and CDR2 sequences are MDHEN and SYDVKM. The CDR3 sequence is 14 residues long. CDR3 nucleotide sequence: TGTGCCAGCAGTTTGGGGACAGGCTACAATGAGCAGTTCTTC. Translation gives CASSLGTGYNEQFF.

The CDR3 nucleotides read TGTGCCAGCAGCCGGCAGGGACAGAGTCTCTTTGCAACCCAGTACTTC. Its translation is CASSRQGQSLFATQYF. The V and J genes are TRBV14 and TRBJ2-5; TRBD1 aligns across 7 bases. J gave up 8 bases and V 4 bases, and 16 bases lay outside the gene matches. The CDR3 extends over 16 amino acids. The germline V gene has CDR1 SGHDN and CDR2 FVKESK.

This clonotype was observed once. The V and J genes are TRBV27 and TRBJ1-6; D is undetermined. This CDR3 is built from 12 residues. The germline CDR1 and CDR2 sequences are MNHEY and SMNVEV (reference sequence). V lost 6 bases to trimming and J lost 9 bases, with 9 bases between them. CDR3 residues: CASRAAGSPLHF. As DNA, the CDR3 is TGTGCCAGCAGGGCGGCGGGTTCACCCCTCCACTTT.

The chain couples TRBV5-1 to TRBJ2-7; no reliable D call. The CDR3 consists of 14 residues. V was shortened by 3 bases and J by 1 base, with 11 bases between the two germline ends. From germline, CDR1 is SGHRS and CDR2 YFSETQ. CDR3 loop: CASSYDKASYEQYF. The CDR3 DNA reads as TGCGCCAGCAGCTATGACAAGGCTTCCTACGAGCAGTACTTC.

This sequence joins TRBV11-3 and TRBJ1-2; D unresolved. V dropped 5 bases and J dropped 5 bases, with 12 bases sitting between them. The V gene's germline CDR1 is SGHNT and CDR2 YENEEA. The CDR3 is made up of 13 amino acids. CDR3 in amino acids: CASSHTEIYGYTF. CDR3 nucleotides: TGTGCCAGCAGCCATACAGAAATTTATGGCTACACCTTC.

The J gene is TRBJ2-1, the V gene TRBV28; unclear D gene. The CDR3 runs to 16 residues. In germline, CDR1 is MDHEN, CDR2 SYDVKM. V lost 4 bases and J lost 4, with 17 bases in between. CDR3 region: CASSSPRGREYNEQFF. CDR3 DNA: TGTGCCAGCAGTTCCCCCCGCGGAAGGGAATACAATGAGCAGTTCTTC.

The chain uses TRBV20-1 and TRBJ1-5, with D unclear. The CDR3 is made up of 13 amino acids. In germline, CDR1 is DFQATT, CDR2 SNEGSKA (reference sequence). V was pared by 6 bases and J by 4 bases, with 13 bases between. The CDR3 coding sequence is TGCAGTGCCCCTAACGAAGGGAATCAGCCCCAGCATTTT. Its protein product is CSAPNEGNQPQHF.

This rearrangement joins TRBV29-1 to TRBJ2-7; the D is unclear. The germline CDR1 and CDR2 sequences are SQVTM and ANQGSEA. Trimming pared 3 bases from V and 1 base from J, leaving 10 bases between. This CDR3 is built from 13 residues. The CDR3 sequence is CSVEGPGSYEQYF. CDR3 sequence (DNA): TGCAGCGTTGAGGGCCCCGGTTCCTACGAGCAGTACTTC.

V is TRBV2 and J is TRBJ2-7; D gene uncertain. The CDR3 length is 12 residues. V gave up 7 bases and J gave up 6 bases, with 13 bases separating them. CDR1 SNHLY and CDR2 FYNNEI come from the germline V gene. CDR3 sequence (DNA): TGTGCCAGCATAGGCAGACCTGGCGAGCAGTACTTC. Its translation is CASIGRPGEQYF.

The V and J genes are TRBV7-3 and TRBJ1-5; D not certain. Germline CDR1 and CDR2: SGHTA and FQGTGA. Between the trimmed V and J ends, which lost 2 bases and 3 bases, there was a span of 17 bases. The CDR3 contains 17 residues. In DNA form, the CDR3 reads TGTGCCAGCAGCTTATTGTTTCGGGTAGGGCTCAATCAGCCCCAGCATTTT. Its protein is CASSLLFRVGLNQPQHF. Using reference TRBV7-3 and TRBJ1-5 for the parts outside the CDR3, the full variable domain is GAGVSQTPSNKVTEKGKYVELRCDPISGHTALYWYRQSLGQGPEFLIYFQGTGAADDSGLPNDRFFAVRPEGSVSTLKIQRTERGDSAVYLCASSLLFRVGLNQPQHFGDGTRLSIL.

The CDR3 is CASSLGTGDTDTQYF. The CDR3 DNA follows: TGTGCCAGCAGCTTAGGGACAGGGGACACAGATACGCAGTATTTT. V and J are TRBV7-9 and TRBJ2-3; 9 nucleotides align to TRBD1. Germline loops: CDR1 SEHNR, CDR2 FQNEAQ (reference sequence). CDR3 length: 15 amino acids. V was pared by 1 base and J by 2 bases, with 1 base of the junction left unmatched.

This clonotype was observed a single time. The V gene is TRBV6-2 or TRBV6-3, the J gene TRBJ2-6; D may be TRBD2 (5 bases). V lost 8 bases to trimming and J lost 0 bases, with 8 bases between them. Germline assignment: CDR1 MNHEY and CDR2 SVGEGT. The CDR3 runs to 14 residues. The CDR3 bases are TGTGCCAGCGGGGAGAGCTCTGGGGCCAACGTCCTGACTTTC. It translates to CASGESSGANVLTF.

This chain joins TRBV5-1 and TRBJ1-5; TRBD1 agrees at 9 bases. Germline values: CDR1 SGHRS, CDR2 YFSETQ. With 4 bases clipped from V and 7 bases from J, the junction kept 6 bases outside the gene matches. The CDR3 length is 14 residues. CDR3 region: CASSTGTGTQPQHF. CDR3 coding DNA: TGCGCCAGCAGCACGGGGACAGGGACCCAGCCCCAGCATTTT.

The chain is built from TRBV28 and TRBJ1-4; TRBD1 matches 8 bases. This CDR3 region has 16 residues. The ends lost 3 bases at V and 2 bases at J; junction bases unmatched: 5. CDR1 and CDR2 (germline): MDHEN, SYDVKM. The CDR3 DNA follows: TGTGCCAGCAGTTTTCAGGGGGCGGGGACTAATGAAAAACTGTTTTTT. Protein product: CASSFQGAGTNEKLFF.